These 15 T cell receptor beta chains share one sample of origin, sequenced in a study of T-cell reconstitution after alpha-beta-depleted transplantation in children. TCRbeta library construction was performed incorporating unique molecular identifiers. TCRdb fed the PCR reads into MiXCR, producing one record per CDR3 protein. Counted here are about 350,000 distinct CDR3 sequences, roughly 17% occurring once; the ten biggest clones make up just over 40%. Source: PBMCs, mostly from graft donor cells, taken 360 days after TCRalphabeta/CD19-depleted stem cell transplant. The receptor source for this set is a male patient between 2 and 10 years old who had a stem cell transplant for acute lymphoblastic leukemia, so the T cells may come from the graft donor.

The rearrangement joins TRBV4-1 to TRBJ2-5; 14 nucleotides line up with TRBD2. The CDR3 consists of 16 residues. V dropped 5 bases and J dropped 3; count of bases not matched to a gene: 5. Germline CDR1 reads MGHRA; CDR2 reads YSYEKL. The DNA of the CDR3 is TGCGCCAGCAGCGAAACGGGACTAGCGGGAGAAGAGACCCAGTACTTC. Translation gives CASSETGLAGEETQYF.

The chain has TRBV11-2 and TRBJ2-3, with D unclear. Germline loops: CDR1 SGHAT, CDR2 FQNNGV. The CDR3 is 19 residues long. V dropped 5 bases and J dropped 0 bases, with 24 bases sitting between them. CDR3 protein: CASSPGPRDLSSSTDTQYF. CDR3 bases: TGTGCCAGCAGCCCCGGCCCACGTGATCTTTCTTCTAGCACAGATACGCAGTATTTT.

A few counts support this clonotype. The J gene is TRBJ1-1, the V gene TRBV28, with no clear D. CDR1 MDHEN and CDR2 SYDVKM come from the germline V gene. Between the trimmed V and J ends, which lost 4 bases and 5 bases, there was a span of 20 bases. CDR3 size: 16 residues. The CDR3 DNA reads TGTGCCAGCAGTTACCGACTATACAGCTGGCGGACTGAAGCTTTCTTT. Amino acid sequence: CASSYRLYSWRTEAFF.

This clonotype was counted a few times. For the CDR3, the DNA is TGTGCCAGCAGTTTACTTCCGGGGCAAGAGACCCAGTACTTC. It encodes CASSLLPGQETQYF. The chain recombines TRBV12-3 or TRBV12-4 with TRBJ2-5; TRBD2 is a possible D gene (5 bases). The CDR3 covers 14 residues. V was trimmed by 2 bases and J by 2 bases, leaving 9 bases between them.

This clonotype has a handful of counts. V usage is TRBV7-2 and J usage is TRBJ2-3; the D gene is possibly TRBD2 (6 bases). Trimming took 8 bases from V and 1 from J, leaving 16 bases between them. Germline values: CDR1 SGHTA, CDR2 FQGNSA. The CDR3 has 15 residues. DNA of the CDR3: TGTGCCAGCGTCCCCCCGGGACTCCGCACAGATACGCAGTATTTT. Protein: CASVPPGLRTDTQYF.

The genes are TRBV20-1 and TRBJ2-7, with TRBD2 identical over 8 bases. The CDR3 is 15 residues long. V was clipped by 3 bases and J by 1 base; unmatched bases: 8. Germline lookup yields CDR1 DFQATT and CDR2 SNEGSKA (reference sequence). The CDR3 protein is CSARAPGGRSYEQYF. Written as DNA, the CDR3 is TGCAGTGCTAGGGCCCCCGGCGGGAGGTCCTACGAGCAGTACTTC.

This rearrangement joins TRBV27 to TRBJ1-5; D unclear. Germline CDR1 and CDR2: MNHEY and SMNVEV (reference sequence). This CDR3 is built from 13 residues. The V end lost 5 bases, the J end lost 7 bases, and 12 bases lay between the germline ends. CDR3 DNA sequence: TGTGCCAGCAGTATCTTTCCTTGGCAGCCCCAGCATTTT. Its protein product is CASSIFPWQPQHF.

J is TRBJ1-5 and V is TRBV20-1; D is undetermined. The V gene's germline CDR1 is DFQATT and CDR2 SNEGSKA (reference sequence). CDR3 length: 12 amino acids. The V end lost 3 bases, the J end lost 4 bases, and 7 bases lay between the germline ends. CDR3 residues: CSASPANQPQHF. Here the CDR3 DNA reads TGCAGTGCTAGCCCTGCGAATCAGCCCCAGCATTTT.

This clonotype was seen more than once but under ten times. V gene TRBV28 combines with J gene TRBJ2-5; 7 nucleotides match TRBD2. The junction had 8 bases not matched to a gene; V was cut back by 5 bases and J by 5 bases. Per the germline V gene, CDR1 is MDHEN and CDR2 is SYDVKM. This CDR3 has 14 amino acids. Here the CDR3 reads CASSRAGSLETQYF. CDR3 nucleotides: TGTGCCAGCAGTAGAGCGGGGAGTCTTGAGACCCAGTACTTC.

The chain links TRBV7-2 to TRBJ2-7; TRBD2 matches at 10 bases. The junction had 11 bases not matched to a gene; V was cut back by 2 bases and J by 7 bases. Germline V gene sequence: CDR1 SGHTA, CDR2 FQGNSA. The CDR3 extends over 16 amino acids. CDR3 sequence reads: CASSLRAAAGGKEQYF. The CDR3 DNA follows: TGTGCCAGCAGCTTAAGGGCAGCAGCGGGAGGGAAAGAGCAGTACTTC.

The chain links TRBV28 to TRBJ1-1; no reliable D call. Looked up from germline, CDR1 is MDHEN and CDR2 is SYDVKM. CDR3 size: 12 residues. The ends were cut back, 1 base at V and 11 bases at J, with 11 bases in the middle. The CDR3 bases are TGTGCCAGCAGTTTATCGTGGATGGTGGCTTTCTTT. Translation: CASSLSWMVAFF.

This clonotype was counted between two and nine times. V is TRBV15 and J is TRBJ2-1; D ambiguous. CDR3 length equals 18 residues. The V and J ends lost 1 base and 5 bases respectively, with 21 bases between them. Germline V gene lookup returns CDR1 LNHNV and CDR2 YYDKDF (reference sequence). CDR3 DNA: TGTGCCACCAGCAGAGCGGTAGGGCCGAACCCTTTTAACAATGAGCAGTTCTTC. Its translation is CATSRAVGPNPFNNEQFF.

CDR3 in amino acids: CAWGRDRGLGYTF. The CDR3 DNA reads as TGTGCCTGGGGAAGGGACAGGGGGCTCGGCTACACCTTC. The chain carries TRBV30 and TRBJ1-2; 12 bases fit TRBD1. CDR3 size: 13 residues. V shed 5 bases, J shed 8 bases, and the junction held 6 bases outside the gene matches. Germline V gene data show CDR1 as GTSNPN and CDR2 as SVGIG (reference sequence). The full variable domain, with the rest looked up from reference TRBV30 and TRBJ1-2, is SQTIHQWPATLVQPVGSPLSLECTVEGTSNPNLYWYRQAAGRGLQLLFYSVGIGQISSEVPQNLSASRPQDRQFILSSKKLLLSDSGFYLCAWGRDRGLGYTFGSGTRLTVV.

This clonotype was seen more than once but under ten times. DNA of the CDR3: TGTGCCAGCAGTGATTTAGGTGTCAGCCTATCCCACTCCGACTACGAGCAGTACTTC. It specifies CASSDLGVSLSHSDYEQYF. The chain joins TRBV2 to TRBJ2-7; D ambiguous. V was trimmed by 3 bases and J by 3 bases, leaving 27 bases between them. Germline V CDR1 and CDR2: SNHLY, FYNNEI. This CDR3 has 19 residues. The full variable domain, rest sourced from reference TRBV2 and TRBJ2-7, is EPEVTQTPSHQVTQMGQEVILRCVPISNHLYFYWYRQILGQKVEFLVSFYNNEISEKSEIFDDQFSVERPDGSNFTLKIRSTKLEDSAMYFCASSDLGVSLSHSDYEQYFGPGTRLTVT.

On this clonotype: A much larger clone is a single base away; this may be a read error. The chain links TRBV4-1 to TRBJ1-1, with D uncertain. The germline V gene has CDR1 MGHRA and CDR2 YSYEKL. The CDR3 sequence is 12 residues long. V gave up 3 bases and J gave up 8 bases, with 10 bases separating them. CDR3 in amino acids: CASSHPGGEAFF. In nucleotides, the CDR3 is TGCGCCAGCAGCCATCCCGGCGGGGAAGCTTTCTTT.